This T cell receptor (beta chain) was documented in a study of T-cell reconstitution after alpha-beta-depleted transplantation in children. Unique molecular identifiers tagged the TCRbeta library. A single record per CDR3 protein comes from TCRdb applying MiXCR to the PCR reads. Of around 580,000 distinct CDR3 sequences in the sample, about 23% were seen once. Overall study results and limits: Newly produced T cells mostly accounted for T-cell counts and diversity one year post-transplant. Reports say that about two months after transplant, the alpha-beta T cells came out of several hundred graft clones that had expanded. Surviving recipient T cells and thymic progenitors underlay high day-60 TCRbeta diversity in some patients.

This clonotype was detected ten times or more. What it recognizes is unknown. Germline V lookup: CDR1 SQVTM, CDR2 ANQGSEA. The CDR3 is made up of 15 amino acids. V lost 7 bases and J lost 2, with 20 bases in between. The source was PBMCs, mostly from graft donor cells, collected 360 days after TCRalphabeta/CD19-depleted stem cell transplant. The origin of this receptor is a boy under three years old who had a stem cell transplant for acute myeloid leukemia, so the T cells may come from the graft donor. The chain has TRBV29-1 and TRBJ1-1; TRBD1 might be the D (5 bases). The CDR3 DNA sequence: TGCAGCGCACTAGGGGCCCTAATTTATAACACTGAAGCTTTCTTT. Amino acid sequence: CSALGALIYNTEAFF.